This record covers a single T cell receptor (beta chain). Authors' methods: By means of reference gene primer amplification, nucleated cell counts were estimated. Method: immunoSEQ multiplex PCR; TCRdb's copy keeps in-frame clones and lacks some. Clone size and V and J calls were adopted from that table, with D and trimming inferred from the DNA. The table records about 240,000 clones, about 83% of them present only once. Germline V gene data show CDR1 as SGHAT and CDR2 as FQNNGV. The junction had 5 bases not matched to a gene; V was cut back by 0 bases and J by 9 bases. CDR3 size: 13 residues. The sample belongs to a study of blood T cell repertoires in COVID-19.

The sequenced sample consisted of peripheral blood. The genes are TRBV11-2 and TRBJ2-7; 7 positions agree with TRBD1. The clonotype comes from a man aged 30 to 39 who had recovered from COVID-19. In DNA form, the CDR3 reads TGTGCCAGCAGCTTAGAAAGGGGGCGCGTGCAGTACGTC. It encodes CASSLERGRVQYV.